This T cell receptor (beta chain) was profiled in a study of blood T cell repertoires in COVID-19. Turning to the study itself: Spain, Italy and the United States supplied samples that represented acute and convalescent COVID-19. From T cells, B-cell-depleted T cells, or PBMCs came the material, which was cDNA or gDNA.

Authors' methods: How many nucleated cells were present was estimated from reference gene primer amplification. Libraries were prepared by immunoSEQ multiplex PCR; TCRdb keeps only in-frame clonotypes and omits some of them. For V, J and clone size, that table is used; D and trimming come from the DNA. The table shows 210,000 or so clones, with around 80% occurring only once. Per the germline V gene, CDR1 is KGHSH and CDR2 is LQKENI. The CDR3 sequence is 11 residues long. Trimming removed 7 bases at V and 7 bases at J, with 8 bases between. The receptor was derived from a woman in her 40s with acute or convalescent COVID-19. The sequencing sample was made of peripheral blood. The chain is built from TRBV18 and TRBJ2-1; D is unclear. CDR3 residues: CASLGQNEQFF. In nucleotides, the CDR3 is TGTGCCAGCTTGGGCCAGAATGAGCAGTTCTTC.